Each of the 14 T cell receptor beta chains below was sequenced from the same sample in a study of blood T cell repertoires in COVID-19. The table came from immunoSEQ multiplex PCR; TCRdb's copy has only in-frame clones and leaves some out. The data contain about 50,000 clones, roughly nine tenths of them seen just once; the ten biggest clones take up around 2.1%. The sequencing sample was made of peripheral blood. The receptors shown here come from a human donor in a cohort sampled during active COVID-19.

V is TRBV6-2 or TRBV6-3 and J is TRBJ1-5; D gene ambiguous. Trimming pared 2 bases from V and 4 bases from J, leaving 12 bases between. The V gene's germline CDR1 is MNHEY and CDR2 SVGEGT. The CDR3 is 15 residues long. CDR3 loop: CASSYQRERNQPQHF. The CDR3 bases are TGTGCCAGCAGTTACCAGAGGGAACGGAATCAGCCCCAGCATTTT.

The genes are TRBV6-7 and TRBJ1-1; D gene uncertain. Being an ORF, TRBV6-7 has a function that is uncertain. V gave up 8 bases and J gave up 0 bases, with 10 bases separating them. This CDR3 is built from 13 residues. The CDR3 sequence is CASPQNLNTEAFF. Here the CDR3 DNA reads TGTGCCAGCCCTCAGAATTTGAACACTGAAGCTTTCTTT.

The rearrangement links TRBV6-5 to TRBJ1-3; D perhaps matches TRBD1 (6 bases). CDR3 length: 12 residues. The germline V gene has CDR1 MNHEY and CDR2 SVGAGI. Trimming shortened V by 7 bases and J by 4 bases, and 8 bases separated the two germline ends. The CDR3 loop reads CASKQGGNTIYF. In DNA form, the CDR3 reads TGTGCCAGCAAACAGGGCGGAAACACCATATATTTT.

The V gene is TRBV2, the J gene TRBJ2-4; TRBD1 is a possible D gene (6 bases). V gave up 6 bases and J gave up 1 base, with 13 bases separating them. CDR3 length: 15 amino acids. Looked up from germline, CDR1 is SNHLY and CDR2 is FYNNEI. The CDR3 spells CASRNQGFAKNIQYF. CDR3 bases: TGTGCCAGCAGAAATCAGGGGTTCGCCAAAAACATTCAGTACTTC.

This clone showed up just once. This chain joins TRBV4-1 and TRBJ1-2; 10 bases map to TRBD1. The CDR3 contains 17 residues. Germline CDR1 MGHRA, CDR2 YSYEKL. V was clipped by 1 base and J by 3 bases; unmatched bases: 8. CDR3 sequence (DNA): TGCGCCAGCAGCCAAGTGGGTTTTGGACAGGGGGACTATGGCTACACCTTC. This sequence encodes CASSQVGFGQGDYGYTF.

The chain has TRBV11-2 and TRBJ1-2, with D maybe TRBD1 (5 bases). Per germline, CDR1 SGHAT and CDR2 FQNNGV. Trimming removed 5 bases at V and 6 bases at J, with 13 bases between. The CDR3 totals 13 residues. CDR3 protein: CASSLKTEHGYTF. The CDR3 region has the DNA TGTGCCAGCAGCCTTAAGACAGAACATGGCTACACCTTC.

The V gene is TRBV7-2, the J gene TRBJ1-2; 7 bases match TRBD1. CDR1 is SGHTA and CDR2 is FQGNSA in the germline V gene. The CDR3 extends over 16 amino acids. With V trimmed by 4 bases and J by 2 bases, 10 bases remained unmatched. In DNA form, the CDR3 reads TGTGCCAGCAGCTCCTTGGACAGGTTATTCAACTATGGCTACACCTTC. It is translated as CASSSLDRLFNYGYTF.

CDR3 DNA: TGCGCCAGCAGCCAAGATACCTTGACAGGGGGGTCAGGCAATCAGCCCCAGCATTTT. The encoded protein is CASSQDTLTGGSGNQPQHF. The rearrangement uses TRBV4-1 and TRBJ1-5; the match to TRBD1 covers 9 bases. Germline-derived CDR1 and CDR2 are MGHRA and YSYEKL. Trimming took 0 bases from V and 2 from J; bases not matched to a gene: 11. The CDR3 is 19 residues long.

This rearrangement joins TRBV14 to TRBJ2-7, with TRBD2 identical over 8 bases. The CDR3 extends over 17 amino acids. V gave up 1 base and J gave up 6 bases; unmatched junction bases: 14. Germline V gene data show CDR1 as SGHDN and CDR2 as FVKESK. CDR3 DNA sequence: TGTGCCAGCAGCCAAGGACTTCGTCCCCGGGAGGGTTTCGAGCAGTACTTC. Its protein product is CASSQGLRPREGFEQYF.

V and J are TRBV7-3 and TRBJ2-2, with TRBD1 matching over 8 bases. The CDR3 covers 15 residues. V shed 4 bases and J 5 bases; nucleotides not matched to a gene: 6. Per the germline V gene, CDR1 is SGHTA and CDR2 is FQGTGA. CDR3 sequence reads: CASSSRQGWTGELFF. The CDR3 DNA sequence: TGTGCCAGCAGCTCCCGACAGGGGTGGACCGGGGAGCTGTTTTTT. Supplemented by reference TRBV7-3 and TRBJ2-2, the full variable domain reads GAGVSQTPSNKVTEKGKYVELRCDPISGHTALYWYRQSLGQGPEFLIYFQGTGAADDSGLPNDRFFAVRPEGSVSTLKIQRTERGDSAVYLCASSSRQGWTGELFFGEGSRLTVL.

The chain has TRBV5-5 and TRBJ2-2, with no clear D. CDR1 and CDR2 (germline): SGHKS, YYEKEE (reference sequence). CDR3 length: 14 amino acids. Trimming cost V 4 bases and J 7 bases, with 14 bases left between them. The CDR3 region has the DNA TGTGCCAGCAGCCTTGGCGCAGCTAGCGGGGAGCTGTTTTTT. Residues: CASSLGAASGELFF.

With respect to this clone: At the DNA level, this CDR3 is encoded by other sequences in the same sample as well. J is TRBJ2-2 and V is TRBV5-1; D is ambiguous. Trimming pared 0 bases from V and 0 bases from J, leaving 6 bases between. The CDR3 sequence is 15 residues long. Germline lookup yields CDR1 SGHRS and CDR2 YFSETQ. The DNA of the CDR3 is TGCGCCAGCAGCTTGGTTCAGGCGAACACCGGGGAGCTGTTTTTT. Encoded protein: CASSLVQANTGELFF.

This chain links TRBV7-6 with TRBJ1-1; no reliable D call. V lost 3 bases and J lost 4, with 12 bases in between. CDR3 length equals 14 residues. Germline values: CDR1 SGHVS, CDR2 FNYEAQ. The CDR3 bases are TGTGCCAGCAGCTTGGTAGGCGGTGGCACTGAAGCTTTCTTT. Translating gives CASSLVGGGTEAFF.

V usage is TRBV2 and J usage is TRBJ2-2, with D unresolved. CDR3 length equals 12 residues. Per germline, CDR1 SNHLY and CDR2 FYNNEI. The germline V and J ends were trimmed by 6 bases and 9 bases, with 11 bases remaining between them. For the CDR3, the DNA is TGTGCCAGCAGCGGTAGCAGTCGGGAGCTGTTTTTT. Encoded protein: CASSGSSRELFF.